This T cell receptor (beta chain) was retrieved from a study of shared clonotypes between healthy human individuals. Trimming at V came to 1 base and at J to 2 bases, leaving 10 bases not matched to a gene. The CDR3 has 18 residues. Germline CDR1 and CDR2: LGHNA and YSLEER. TCRdb keeps only in-frame clones here, not all; method: immunoSEQ multiplex PCR. The sample holds roughly 770,000 clones, 96% seen once. CD45RO negativity and positive selection for CCR7 defined naive CD8 cells, a population that excluded terminally differentiated effector memory CD45RA+ cells. This chain links TRBV4-3 with TRBJ2-3, with 9 bases that match TRBD2. The sequence was collected from a man under 40 in good health. Sequencing was carried out using naive CD8+ T cells sorted from blood. The CDR3 sequence is CASSQGAGLAINTDTQYF. CDR3 nucleotide sequence: TGCGCCAGCAGCCAAGGAGCGGGACTAGCCATAAACACAGATACGCAGTATTTT.